These 14 T cell receptor beta chains were all obtained from the same sample, sequenced in a study of T cell repertoires in cytomegalovirus infection. Via MiXCR, TCRdb re-called the reads, giving one row per CDR3 protein. Of some 480,000 distinct CDR3 sequences in the sample, around 35% are singletons; the top ten hold 17%. Antigen specificity for these receptors is unknown. Sequences were derived from cultured PBMCs, sampled from culture after CMV antigen stimulation. Source of these receptors: a human donor in good health (CMV status not recorded). Some clones in this sample may be carry-over from other donors' samples.

This clonotype has more than one count but fewer than ten. This rearrangement joins TRBV6-2 or TRBV6-3 to TRBJ2-7; D unclear. Trimming pared 10 bases from V and 4 bases from J, leaving 11 bases between. CDR3 length equals 11 residues. Germline CDR1 reads MNHEY; CDR2 reads SVGEGT. The CDR3 here is CATLEIYEQYV. Here the CDR3 DNA reads TGTGCCACCCTGGAGATTTACGAGCAGTACGTC.

This clonotype was counted between two and nine times. This chain joins TRBV28 and TRBJ2-2; tentatively, D is TRBD1 (5 bases). This CDR3 has 11 residues. Trimming shortened V by 10 bases and J by 7 bases, and 10 bases separated the two germline ends. CDR1 is MDHEN and CDR2 is SYDVKM in the germline V gene. In DNA form, the CDR3 reads TGTGCCACGTCAGGGTTCGGGGAGCTGTTTTTT. Protein product: CATSGFGELFF.

The table lists this clonotype with a count of one. J is TRBJ2-7 and V is TRBV6-1; D unclear. Germline V gene sequence: CDR1 MNHNS, CDR2 SASEGT. This CDR3 has 13 residues. With 2 bases removed from V and 4 bases from J, the gap between germline ends came to 9 bases. CDR3 loop: CASSEYYGYEQYV. The CDR3 DNA reads as TGTGCCAGCAGTGAATATTATGGTTACGAGCAGTACGTC.

The gene calls are TRBV6-1 and TRBJ2-7; a weak D match, TRBD1 (6 bases). CDR1 and CDR2 from the germline V gene are MNHNS and SASEGT. Between the trimmed V and J ends, which lost 3 bases and 5 bases, there was a span of 14 bases. The CDR3 is 14 residues long. CDR3 residues: CASSERGSSHEQYV. CDR3 bases: TGTGCCAGCAGTGAGAGGGGGTCTTCCCACGAGCAGTACGTC.

This clonotype was counted ten times or more. The chain combines TRBV7-2 with TRBJ2-7; no firm D call. The CDR3 contains 14 residues. Per germline, CDR1 SGHTA and CDR2 FQGNSA. Between the trimmed V and J ends, which lost 5 bases and 2 bases, there was a span of 13 bases. The CDR3 DNA follows: TGTGCCAGCAGCCTTAGTGCAGTGACCTACGAGCAGTACTTC. It codes for CASSLSAVTYEQYF.

This sequence joins TRBV28 and TRBJ2-5; 9 bases line up with TRBD1. Losses at the gene ends were 10 bases for V and 7 bases for J; bases not matched to a gene: 10. There are 13 residues in the CDR3. The V gene's germline CDR1 is MDHEN and CDR2 SYDVKM. DNA of the CDR3: TGTGCCACCGGGGACAGGGTAGTAGGGACCCAGTACTTC. Translating gives CATGDRVVGTQYF.

The chain is built from TRBV7-8 and TRBJ2-3, with 9 bases aligning to TRBD2. Germline CDR1 reads SGHVS; CDR2 reads FQNEAQ. The junction had 10 bases not matched to a gene; V was cut back by 4 bases and J by 2 bases. The CDR3 spans 17 residues. The CDR3 is CASSSPRAGGNTDTQYF. DNA of the CDR3: TGTGCCAGCAGCTCCCCCAGGGCGGGGGGGAACACAGATACGCAGTATTTT. The entire variable domain, with the rest obtained from reference TRBV7-8 and TRBJ2-3, is as follows: GAGVSQSPRYKVAKRGQDVALRCDPISGHVSLFWYQQALGQGPEFLTYFQNEAQLDKSGLPSDRFFAERPEGSVSTLKIQRTQQEDSAVYLCASSSPRAGGNTDTQYFGPGTRLTVL.

The J gene is TRBJ2-1, the V gene TRBV12-3 or TRBV12-4; 8 bases are shared with TRBD2. With V trimmed by 3 bases and J by 8 bases, 21 bases remained unmatched. The CDR3 has 19 residues. The CDR3 nucleotides are TGTGCCAGCAGTTTCCGAGTCTTCTTGAGCGGGAGAGAAGAAGATGAGCAGTTCTTC. It is translated as CASSFRVFLSGREEDEQFF.

This clonotype was picked up a small number of times. The V and J genes are TRBV12-3 or TRBV12-4 and TRBJ1-2, with 7 bases aligning to TRBD1. The CDR3 has 13 residues. Unmatched junction bases numbered 9, after V lost 10 bases and J lost 4 bases. The CDR3 is CATRTDRPYGYTF. CDR3 coding DNA: TGTGCCACCCGAACGGACAGGCCCTATGGCTACACCTTC.

This clonotype has a handful of counts. The V call is TRBV11-2, the J call TRBJ2-3; a weak D match, TRBD2 (7 bases). In germline, CDR1 is SGHAT, CDR2 FQNNGV. The V and J ends lost 4 bases and 5 bases respectively, with 10 bases between them. The CDR3 extends over 13 amino acids. In DNA, the CDR3 is TGTGCCAGCAGCTCAGGGGAGGGAGATACGCAGTATTTT. Protein product: CASSSGEGDTQYF.

The gene calls are TRBV27 and TRBJ2-1; the match to TRBD2 covers 10 bases. This CDR3 is 15 amino acids long. Germline V CDR1 and CDR2: MNHEY, SMNVEV (reference sequence). After removal of 7 bases from V and 7 bases from J, the junction contained 10 bases not matched to a gene. This CDR3 reads CASTLGLASFNEQFF. CDR3 sequence (DNA): TGTGCCAGCACACTGGGACTAGCGAGTTTTAATGAGCAGTTCTTC.

The V and J genes are TRBV7-2 and TRBJ2-1; D unclear. The germline V gene has CDR1 SGHTA and CDR2 FQGNSA. V shed 1 base and J shed 2 bases, with 12 bases lying between them. The CDR3 is 16 residues long. As DNA, the CDR3 is TGTGCCAGCAGCTTAGTTGGAGCGAATACCTACAATGAGCAGTTCTTC. Translating it yields CASSLVGANTYNEQFF.

In this sample, this clonotype turned up a few times. CDR3 DNA sequence: TGTGCCAGCACCGGGACTAGCGGGAGGACCGGGGAGCTGTTTTTT. Translation: CASTGTSGRTGELFF. The chain links TRBV6-6 to TRBJ2-2; 15 positions match TRBD2. Germline CDR1 is MNHNY and CDR2 is SVGAGI (reference sequence). CDR3 size: 15 residues. Trimming removed 7 bases from V and 5 bases from J; junction bases left unmatched: 2.

This clonotype was counted only a few times. The CDR3 is CASSSGGSGSYNEQFF. CDR3 bases: TGTGCCAGCAGCTCCGGCGGTAGCGGCTCCTACAATGAGCAGTTCTTC. The V call is TRBV7-2, the J call TRBJ2-1; TRBD2 might be the D (6 bases). Germline CDR1 SGHTA, CDR2 FQGNSA. V was trimmed by 4 bases and J by 0 bases, leaving 13 bases between them. The CDR3 loop spans 16 amino acids.